There are a few counts of the clone carrying this T cell receptor (beta chain). Antigen unknown. This entry comes from a study of spatial heterogeneity in lung cancer. General study findings and limits: Ubiquitous expanded tumor TCRs appeared in blood more at resection than follow-up.

Indicated time point: blood at routine non-recurrence follow-up after resection. MiXCR, applied by TCRdb to the 5' RACE reads, yields one record per CDR3 protein. The table shows around 41,000 distinct CDR3 sequences, with 22% occurring only once. CDR3 length: 13 amino acids. The V and J ends lost 3 bases and 6 bases respectively, with 6 bases between them. This sample comprised PBMCs, obtained at follow-up. This receptor was taken from a female donor with early-stage non-small cell lung cancer. This chain links TRBV12-3 or TRBV12-4 with TRBJ1-6; D is ambiguous. Here the CDR3 DNA reads TGTGCCAGCAGTTTCGGCAGTAATTCACCCCTCCACTTT. It codes for CASSFGSNSPLHF.